This TCR beta chain was documented in a study of regulatory dendritic cells for organ transplantation. V lost 5 bases, J lost 7 bases, and 11 bases lay in between. Germline V CDR1 and CDR2: MNHEY, SVGAGI. The CDR3 extends over 12 amino acids. Sequenced by immunoSEQ multiplex PCR; TCRdb stores in-frame clones only, minus some. The table lists about 5,400 clones, about four fifths of them singletons. Turning to this clone: Its antigen is still unknown.

CFSE-labeled sorted T cells met regulatory or mature dendritic cells for around five days. Study observations and caveats: Memory CD8+ clonal expansion seemed more limited with regulatory than mature dendritic cells.

This receptor was taken from a human donor in good health. The chain employs TRBV6-5 and TRBJ2-5; D remains unclear. Sequenced sample: memory CD8+ T cells from blood cultured with regulatory dendritic cells. Documented subset: CD45RO+ memory T cells. The CDR3 region is CASSARLGTQYF. CDR3 DNA: TGTGCCAGCAGTGCCCGGTTGGGGACCCAGTACTTC.